This T cell receptor beta chain was sequenced in a study of CD8 T cells in ankylosing spondylitis. Overall study results and limits: Seven or eight highly homologous variants formed a TCR beta motif that appeared characteristic of ankylosing spondylitis blood. Several of the motif variants were reported before in synovial fluid and blood from reactive arthritis.

The CDR3 has 15 residues. Germline CDR1 LNHDA, CDR2 SQIVND (reference sequence). V lost 3 bases, J lost 4 bases, and 8 bases stayed unmatched. TCRdb passed the 5' RACE reads through MiXCR, listing each CDR3 protein once. The repertoire holds fewer than 500,000 distinct CDR3 sequences, about 20% seen once, with around 16% in the top ten. As to this clonotype: Its antigen remains unidentified.

The chain is built from TRBV19 and TRBJ2-7; the match to TRBD1 covers 8 bases. Sequencing input: blood, either unsorted or a sorted T cell fraction (not recorded which). The sequence was obtained from a male donor with ankylosing spondylitis. The CDR3 DNA sequence: TGTGCCAGTAGTATCGACAGGGGATTGGAGTACGAGCAGTACTTC. The encoded protein is CASSIDRGLEYEQYF.